The TCR beta chain described here comes from a study of blood T cells in healthy people across ages. Overall study results and limits: As naive T cell percentage varied, TCR beta diversity correlated strongly with it.

As regards this clonotype: What it binds is unknown.

Sample-barcoded 5' priming and a J-beta primer mix drove a second PCR of 7 to 11 cycles. A 12-random-nucleotide template-switch adaptor tagged each cDNA molecule. TCRdb re-called the 5' RACE reads through MiXCR, storing one row per CDR3 protein. Of roughly 700,000 distinct CDR3 sequences in the sample, more than 40% were seen once. The receptor was isolated from a woman aged 60 to 75 in good health. The sequenced sample consisted of blood.

The CDR3 DNA reads TGTGCCAGCAGCGTGAGGTCCACCGGTAACGAGCAGTACTTC. Residues: CASSVRSTGNEQYF. The chain links TRBV7-6 to TRBJ2-5; D not resolved. The J call could be wrong; TRBJ2-7 is a better fit for the DNA end. The CDR3 covers 14 residues. Germline V lookup: CDR1 SGHVS, CDR2 FNYEAQ.